This TCR beta chain appears in the sequencing data of a study of T cells in Graves' hyperthyroidism and ophthalmopathy. In the study overall: Initial diagnosis, before any treatment, was when peripheral blood was collected.

The study, taken as a whole, reports: Ophthalmopathy onset followed model prediction by a median roughly 6 months. Blood also showed most of the thyroid clonotypes that were expanded above 0.001. Using 13 V-J features, a model discriminated ophthalmopathy from stable hyperthyroidism.

V lost 2 bases to trimming and J lost 2 bases, with 10 bases between them. The germline gives CDR1 GTSNPN, CDR2 SVGIG (reference sequence). This CDR3 has 13 residues. This clonotype was counted many times. Its cognate antigen is unknown. From RNA transcripts, TCR beta CDR3 regions were amplified. First-round RT-PCR targeting the TCR CDR3 was performed with the HTBI primer set. TCRdb passed the multiplex PCR reads through MiXCR, listing each CDR3 protein once. Counted here are roughly 280,000 distinct CDR3 sequences, about 20% occurring once; the ten biggest clones make up 50% to 75%. The sample comprised blood. V and J are TRBV30 and TRBJ2-7, with a possible D match to TRBD1 (6 bases). The receptor's source is a man younger than 45 with Graves' ophthalmopathy. CDR3 DNA: TGTGCCTGGAGTACAGGGCAGGCCTACGAGCAGTACTTC. The encoded protein is CAWSTGQAYEQYF.